Listed below are T cell receptor beta chains from one sample, sequenced in a study of cytomegalovirus exposure and HLA in healthy donors. Libraries were prepared by immunoSEQ multiplex PCR; TCRdb keeps only in-frame clonotypes and omits some of them. The sample includes more than 100,000 clones, approximately 8.9% seen only once; the top ten take around 7%. The material sequenced was PBMCs. These receptor sequences come from a woman between 40 and 50 years old in good health and CMV-seropositive. Both conserved end residues are part of each CDR3. The order of the fields is clone size, J gene, V gene, D gene, CDR3 protein, CDR3 DNA. D genes are given only for firm matches. Rows give clone size only sometimes, using once, few, many, or a class for an expanded clone.

NA	TRBJ1-2	TRBV10-3	NA	CAISEGLEGYTF	TGTGCCATCAGTGAGGGGCTGGAAGGCTACACCTTC
NA	TRBJ1-5	TRBV7-9	NA	CASSLESPSRDSNQPQHF	TGTGCCAGCAGCTTAGAATCCCCCTCCAGGGATAGCAATCAGCCCCAGCATTTT
few	TRBJ2-7	TRBV5-1	TRBD1	CASSPLGQANSYEQYF	TGCGCCAGCAGCCCCCTCGGACAGGCCAACTCCTACGAGCAGTACTTC
NA	TRBJ1-5	TRBV7-9	NA	CASSRTDSNQPQHF	TGTGCCAGCAGCAGGACAGATAGCAATCAGCCCCAGCATTTT
few	TRBJ1-2	TRBV29-1	TRBD1	CSVEQGVNYGYTF	TGCAGCGTTGAACAGGGGGTAAACTATGGCTACACCTTC
NA	TRBJ1-1	TRBV10-1	NA	CASSDSPTEAFF	TGCGCCAGCAGTGATTCTCCCACTGAAGCTTTCTTT
few	TRBJ2-2	TRBV7-2	NA	CASSPAGTGELFF	TGTGCCAGCAGCCCCGCGGGGACCGGGGAGCTGTTTTTT
NA	TRBJ1-1	TRBV23-1	NA	CASSQSARIRGTEAFF	TGCGCCAGCAGTCAAAGTGCCCGGATTCGAGGCACTGAAGCTTTCTTT
NA	TRBJ1-1	TRBV4-3	TRBD1	CASSQDRGTGGGVAFF	TGCGCCAGCAGCCAAGATCGGGGGACAGGGGGAGGTGTAGCTTTCTTT
few	TRBJ2-7	TRBV5-1	TRBD1	CASSLDRGNHEQYF	TGCGCCAGCAGCCTAGACAGGGGTAATCACGAGCAGTACTTC
NA	TRBJ2-7	TRBV6-5	NA	CASSSPTGEQYF	TGTGCCAGCAGTTCTCCTACGGGCGAGCAGTACTTC
NA	TRBJ2-4	TRBV18	TRBD1	CASSSQGDYDIQYF	TGTGCCAGCTCATCACAGGGGGATTATGACATTCAGTACTTC
NA	TRBJ2-7	TRBV21-1	NA	CASSKWDRVIQGEQYF	TGTGCCAGCAGCAAATGGGACAGGGTAATTCAAGGCGAGCAGTACTTC
NA	TRBJ1-4	TRBV7-9	TRBD1	CASSPGTGSEKLFF	TGTGCCAGCAGCCCCGGGACAGGGAGTGAAAAACTGTTTTTT
few	TRBJ1-3	TRBV7-6	NA	CASSLASGGGGNTIYF	TGTGCCAGCAGCTTAGCATCGGGGGGCGGTGGAAACACCATATATTTT
NA	TRBJ1-2	TRBV18	NA	CASSPDRGAGGYTF	TGTGCCAGCTCACCAGATCGGGGAGCGGGCGGCTACACCTTC
many	TRBJ2-2	TRBV2	TRBD2	CASSEMGRGTGELFF	TGTGCCAGCAGTGAAATGGGGAGGGGCACCGGGGAGCTGTTTTTT
few	TRBJ1-6	TRBV27	NA	CASSLGGGNNSPLHF	TGTGCCAGCAGTTTAGGGGGGGGCAATAATTCACCCCTCCACTTT
NA	TRBJ2-1	TRBV7-9	TRBD2	CASSGTSRYEQFF	TGTGCCAGCAGCGGGACTAGTAGGTATGAGCAGTTCTTC
few	TRBJ1-1	TRBV5-1	NA	CASSFTPPRDTEAFF	TGCGCCAGCAGCTTTACCCCCCCCCGGGACACTGAAGCTTTCTTT
few	TRBJ2-5	TRBV27	NA	CASSYGTLGETQYF	TGTGCCAGCAGTTACGGAACCCTCGGGGAGACCCAGTACTTC
NA	TRBJ1-6	TRBV18	TRBD1	CASSRPPGTGLRNSPLHF	TGTGCCAGCTCACGCCCCCCCGGGACAGGGTTGAGGAATTCACCCCTCCACTTT
NA	TRBJ2-2	TRBV7-9	NA	CASTPRQGSTDGELFF	TGTGCCAGCACCCCCCGGCAGGGGAGTACTGACGGGGAGCTGTTTTTT
few	TRBJ2-2	TRBV19	TRBD1	CASSTGANTGELFF	TGTGCCAGCTCGACAGGGGCGAACACCGGGGAGCTGTTTTTT
NA	TRBJ1-6	TRBV10-3	TRBD1	CAIGQTGQGFSPLHF	TGTGCCATCGGTCAGACGGGACAGGGGTTTTCACCCCTCCACTTT
few	TRBJ1-2	TRBV27	NA	CASSFAGVGYGYTF	TGTGCCAGCAGTTTCGCCGGGGTAGGGTATGGCTACACCTTC
once	TRBJ2-7	TRBV6-5	NA	CASSYGAGKEFDEQYF	TGTGCCAGCAGTTACGGCGCCGGGAAAGAGTTCGACGAGCAGTACTTC
few	TRBJ2-7	TRBV20-1	TRBD1	CSAAQGDEQYF	TGCAGTGCTGCTCAGGGGGACGAGCAGTACTTC
NA	TRBJ1-4	TRBV15	NA	CATRAQTGQINEKLFF	TGTGCCACCCGGGCCCAAACAGGGCAGATTAATGAAAAACTGTTTTTT
few	TRBJ1-1	TRBV6-5	NA	CASSSTGREAFF	TGTGCCAGCAGTTCTACAGGGAGAGAAGCTTTCTTT
NA	TRBJ1-3	TRBV9	NA	CASSVGTGYSGNTIYF	TGTGCCAGCAGCGTAGGCACGGGGTACTCTGGAAACACCATATATTTT
NA	TRBJ2-1	TRBV2	TRBD2	CASSEGLAGANEQFF	TGTGCCAGCAGTGAAGGACTAGCGGGGGCAAATGAGCAGTTCTTC
NA	TRBJ2-7	TRBV7-9	TRBD2	CASSRGGGIEQYF	TGTGCCAGCAGCCGCGGGGGGGGAATCGAGCAGTACTTC
few	TRBJ1-5	TRBV5-1	TRBD1	CASSFRDRDGQPQHF	TGCGCCAGCAGCTTCCGGGACAGGGATGGGCAGCCCCAGCATTTT
NA	TRBJ1-2	TRBV2	TRBD1	CASSEDRGGYTF	TGTGCCAGCAGTGAGGACAGGGGTGGCTACACCTTC
few	TRBJ2-5	TRBV14	TRBD1	CASSHRDRVRETQYF	TGTGCCAGCAGCCACCGGGACAGGGTGAGAGAGACCCAGTACTTC
NA	TRBJ1-2	TRBV5-4	TRBD1	CASSQDRGRPYGYTF	TGTGCCAGCAGCCAGGACAGGGGAAGGCCCTATGGCTACACCTTC
NA	TRBJ1-1	TRBV5-1	TRBD1	CASSLALYPGQENTEAFF	TGCGCCAGCAGCTTGGCTCTTTATCCGGGACAGGAGAACACTGAAGCTTTCTTT
NA	TRBJ2-1	TRBV7-6	TRBD2	CASSLVLSGVSSYNEQFF	TGTGCCAGCAGCTTAGTGCTTAGCGGGGTGAGCTCCTACAATGAGCAGTTCTTC
NA	TRBJ1-2	TRBV4-1	NA	CASSLVGGAADGYTF	TGCGCCAGCAGCCTCGTGGGAGGTGCAGCGGATGGCTACACCTTC